Shown below are 4 T cell receptor beta chains from a single sample sequenced in a study of cytomegalovirus exposure and HLA in healthy donors. The primer mix had 60 Vbeta and 13 Jbeta primers. The table came from immunoSEQ multiplex PCR; TCRdb's copy has only in-frame clones and leaves some out. The sample yields some 180,000 clones, roughly 82% seen once. The sample comprised PBMCs. The receptors originated from a man aged 40-49 years in good health and CMV-seronegative.

DNA for the CDR3: TGTGCCAGCAGCCAAGGACTGCGGGCTGAGCAGTTCTTC. This gives the protein CASSQGLRAEQFF. The chain carries TRBV4-2 and TRBJ2-1; maybe TRBD2 (5 bases). There are 13 residues in the CDR3. Germline V gene data show CDR1 as LGHNA and CDR2 as YNFKEQ. The V end lost 1 base, the J end lost 9 bases, and 10 bases lay between the germline ends.

This clone was observed a few times. The chain uses TRBV5-1 and TRBJ2-3, with 8 bases matching TRBD2. CDR1 is SGHRS, CDR2 YFSETQ, per germline. V gave up 4 bases and J gave up 0 bases; unmatched junction bases: 13. This CDR3 is 18 amino acids long. This CDR3 is CASSRGLAGASSTDTQYF. The CDR3 coding sequence is TGCGCCAGCAGCCGAGGGCTAGCGGGCGCTTCTAGCACAGATACGCAGTATTTT.

This clone has only a few counts. V usage is TRBV19 and J usage is TRBJ2-5; 11 positions agree with TRBD1. Germline V gene lookup returns CDR1 LNHDA and CDR2 SQIVND (reference sequence). The CDR3 length is 17 residues. J lost 5 bases, V lost 2 bases, and 10 bases had no gene match. The CDR3 spells CASSIYARTGGLETQYF. The DNA for the CDR3 is TGTGCCAGTAGTATATACGCACGGACAGGGGGCCTGGAGACCCAGTACTTC. The whole variable domain, filled in from reference TRBV19 and TRBJ2-5, reads DGGITQSPKYLFRKEGQNVTLSCEQNLNHDAMYWYRQDPGQGLRLIYYSQIVNDFQKGDIAEGYSVSREKKESFPLTVTSAQKNPTAFYLCASSIYARTGGLETQYFGPGTRLLVL.

This clone was counted between two and nine times. The chain has TRBV15 and TRBJ2-3; 14 nucleotides agree with TRBD2. The V gene's germline CDR1 is LNHNV and CDR2 YYDKDF (reference sequence). After removal of 1 base from V and 5 bases from J, the junction contained 14 bases not matched to a gene. CDR3 size: 20 residues. As DNA, the CDR3 is TGTGCCACCAGCAGAGCGAAAACACCGGGACTAGCGGGAGATGGAGATACGCAGTATTTT. It is translated as CATSRAKTPGLAGDGDTQYF.